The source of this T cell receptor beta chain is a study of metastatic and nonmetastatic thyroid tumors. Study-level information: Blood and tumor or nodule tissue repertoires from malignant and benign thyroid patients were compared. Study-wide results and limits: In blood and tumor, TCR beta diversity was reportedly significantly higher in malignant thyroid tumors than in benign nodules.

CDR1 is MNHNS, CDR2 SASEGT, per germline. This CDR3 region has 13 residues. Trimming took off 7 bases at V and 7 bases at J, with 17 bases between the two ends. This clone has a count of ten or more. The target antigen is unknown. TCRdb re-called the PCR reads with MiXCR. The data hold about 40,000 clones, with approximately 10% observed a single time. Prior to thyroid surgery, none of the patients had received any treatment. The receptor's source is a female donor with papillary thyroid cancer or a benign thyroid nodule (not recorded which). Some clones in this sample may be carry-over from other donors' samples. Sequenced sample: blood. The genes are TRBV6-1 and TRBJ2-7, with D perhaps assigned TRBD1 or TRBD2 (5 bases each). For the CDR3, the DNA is TGTGCCAGCACCCCCCAAGGGGCGGGTGAGCAGTACTTC. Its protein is CASTPQGAGEQYF.